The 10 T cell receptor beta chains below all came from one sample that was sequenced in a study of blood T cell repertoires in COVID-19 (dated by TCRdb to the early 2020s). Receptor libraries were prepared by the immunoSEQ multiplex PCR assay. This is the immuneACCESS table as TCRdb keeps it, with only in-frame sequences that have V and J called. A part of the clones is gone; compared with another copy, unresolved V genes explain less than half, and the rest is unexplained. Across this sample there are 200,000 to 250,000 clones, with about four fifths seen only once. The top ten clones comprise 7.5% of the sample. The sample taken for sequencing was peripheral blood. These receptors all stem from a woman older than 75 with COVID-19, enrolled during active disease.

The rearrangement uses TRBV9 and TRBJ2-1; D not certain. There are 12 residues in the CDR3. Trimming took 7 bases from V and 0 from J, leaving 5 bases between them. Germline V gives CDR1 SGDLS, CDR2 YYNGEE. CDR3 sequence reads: CASESSYNEQFF. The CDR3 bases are TGTGCCAGCGAGAGCTCCTACAATGAGCAGTTCTTC.

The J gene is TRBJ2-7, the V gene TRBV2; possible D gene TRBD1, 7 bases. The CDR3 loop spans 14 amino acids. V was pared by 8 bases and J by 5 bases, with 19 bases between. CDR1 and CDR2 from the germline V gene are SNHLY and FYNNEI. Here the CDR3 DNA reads TGTGCCAGCGTGGAGGGGACAGTCCGGAACGAGCAGTACTTC. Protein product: CASVEGTVRNEQYF. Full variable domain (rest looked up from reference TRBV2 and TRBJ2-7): EPEVTQTPSHQVTQMGQEVILRCVPISNHLYFYWYRQILGQKVEFLVSFYNNEISEKSEIFDDQFSVERPDGSNFTLKIRSTKLEDSAMYFCASVEGTVRNEQYFGPGTRLTVT.

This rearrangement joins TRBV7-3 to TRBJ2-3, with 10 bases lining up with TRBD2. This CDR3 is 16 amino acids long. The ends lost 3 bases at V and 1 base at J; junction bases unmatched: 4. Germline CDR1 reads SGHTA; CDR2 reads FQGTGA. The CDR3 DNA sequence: TGTGCCAGCAGCTTGGGCCTAGCGGGGGGCACAGATACGCAGTATTTT. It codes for CASSLGLAGGTDTQYF. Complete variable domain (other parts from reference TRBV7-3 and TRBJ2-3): GAGVSQTPSNKVTEKGKYVELRCDPISGHTALYWYRQSLGQGPEFLIYFQGTGAADDSGLPNDRFFAVRPEGSVSTLKIQRTERGDSAVYLCASSLGLAGGTDTQYFGPGTRLTVL.

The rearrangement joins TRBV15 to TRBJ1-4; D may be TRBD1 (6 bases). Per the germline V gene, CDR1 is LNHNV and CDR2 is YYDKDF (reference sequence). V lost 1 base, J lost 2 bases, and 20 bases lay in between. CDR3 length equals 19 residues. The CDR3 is CATSRGGRDIDYTNEKLFF. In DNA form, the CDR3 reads TGTGCCACCAGCAGAGGAGGCCGGGACATCGACTACACTAATGAAAAACTGTTTTTT.

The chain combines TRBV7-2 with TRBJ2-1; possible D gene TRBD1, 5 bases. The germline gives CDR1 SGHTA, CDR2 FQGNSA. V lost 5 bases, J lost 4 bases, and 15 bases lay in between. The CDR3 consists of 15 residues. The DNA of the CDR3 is TGTGCCAGCAGCCAATCAGGGTCGTGGTACAATGAGCAGTTCTTC. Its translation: CASSQSGSWYNEQFF.

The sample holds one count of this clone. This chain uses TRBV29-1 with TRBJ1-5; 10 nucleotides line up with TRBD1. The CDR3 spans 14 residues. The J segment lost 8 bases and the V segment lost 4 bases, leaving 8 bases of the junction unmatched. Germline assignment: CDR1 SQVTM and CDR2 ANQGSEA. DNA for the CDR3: TGCAGCGTTGGAACCGGGACAGGGGCGAAGCCCCAGCATTTT. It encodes CSVGTGTGAKPQHF. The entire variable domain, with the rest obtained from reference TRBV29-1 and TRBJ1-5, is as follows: SAVISQKPSRDICQRGTSLTIQCQVDSQVTMMFWYRQQPGQSLTLIATANQGSEATYESGFVIDKFPISRPNLTFSTLTVSNMSPEDSSIYLCSVGTGTGAKPQHFGDGTRLSIL.

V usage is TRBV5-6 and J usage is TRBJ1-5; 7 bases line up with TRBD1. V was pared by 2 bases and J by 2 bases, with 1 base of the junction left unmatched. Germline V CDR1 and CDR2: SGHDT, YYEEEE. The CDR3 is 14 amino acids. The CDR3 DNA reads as TGTGCCAGCAGCTTAACAGGGGGCAATCAGCCCCAGCATTTT. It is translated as CASSLTGGNQPQHF.

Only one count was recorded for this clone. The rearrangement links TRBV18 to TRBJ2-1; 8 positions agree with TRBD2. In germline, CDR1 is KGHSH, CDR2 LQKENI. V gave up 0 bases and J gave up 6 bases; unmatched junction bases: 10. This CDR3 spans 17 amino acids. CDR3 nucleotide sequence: TGTGCCAGCTCACCACCTAGGACTAGCTTGGATCGCAATGAGCAGTTCTTC. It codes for CASSPPRTSLDRNEQFF. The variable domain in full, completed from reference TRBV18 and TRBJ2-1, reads NAGVMQNPRHLVRRRGQEARLRCSPMKGHSHVYWYRQLPEEGLKFMVYLQKENIIDESGMPKERFSAEFPKEGPSILRIQQVVRGDSAAYFCASSPPRTSLDRNEQFFGPGTRLTVL.

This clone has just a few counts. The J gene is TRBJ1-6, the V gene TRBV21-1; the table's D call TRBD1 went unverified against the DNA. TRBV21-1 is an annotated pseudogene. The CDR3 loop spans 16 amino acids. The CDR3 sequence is CASSSHRGPINSPLHF. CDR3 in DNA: TGTGCCAGCAGCAGCCACAGGGGGCCCATTAATTCACCCCTCCACTTT.

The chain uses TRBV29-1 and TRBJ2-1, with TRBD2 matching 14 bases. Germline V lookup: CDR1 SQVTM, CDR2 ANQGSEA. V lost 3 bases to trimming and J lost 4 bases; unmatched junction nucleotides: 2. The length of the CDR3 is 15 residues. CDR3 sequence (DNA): TGCAGCGTTGAGGGACTAGCGGGGGCTTACAATGAGCAGTTCTTC. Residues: CSVEGLAGAYNEQFF.